The 18 T cell receptor beta chains listed next were all sequenced from one sample in a study of T cell repertoires in cytomegalovirus infection. TCRdb analysed the reads with MiXCR anew, one entry per CDR3 protein. The sample has around 530,000 distinct CDR3 sequences, about 30% seen once. Sequences were obtained from PBMCs. The receptors here all came from a human donor in good health (CMV status not recorded). Some clones in this sample may be carry-over from other donors' samples.

Ten or more counts support this clonotype. The chain carries TRBV7-8 and TRBJ2-4; 8 bases align to TRBD2. CDR3 length equals 17 residues. The V and J ends lost 7 bases and 5 bases, in that order; junction bases with no gene match: 16. CDR1 SGHVS and CDR2 FQNEAQ come from the germline V gene. The CDR3 sequence is CASTLNGRALRQNIQYF. CDR3 coding DNA: TGTGCCAGCACTTTAAACGGGAGGGCGTTACGACAAAACATTCAGTACTTC.

The gene calls are TRBV19 and TRBJ1-1; TRBD1 matches at 12 bases. In germline, CDR1 is LNHDA, CDR2 SQIVND (reference sequence). With 6 bases clipped from V and 7 bases from J, the junction kept 18 bases outside the gene matches. The CDR3 spans 18 residues. The CDR3 nucleotides are TGTGCCAGTAGCACAACTACCCCCGGGACAGGGGGCAAGGGTGAAGCTTTCTTT. It is translated as CASSTTTPGTGGKGEAFF.

In this sample, this clonotype turned up a few times. The J gene is TRBJ2-5, the V gene TRBV30; unclear D gene. The germline V gene has CDR1 GTSNPN and CDR2 SVGIG (reference sequence). There are 14 residues in the CDR3. V lost 2 bases and J lost 2, with 12 bases in between. CDR3 sequence: CAWSRASRQETQYF. In nucleotides, the CDR3 is TGTGCCTGGAGTAGGGCCAGCCGTCAAGAGACCCAGTACTTC.

The chain employs TRBV6-2 or TRBV6-3 and TRBJ2-7; tentative D call: TRBD2 (6 bases). The CDR3 sequence is 12 residues long. Trimming took off 5 bases at V and 6 bases at J, with 11 bases between the two ends. Germline V lookup: CDR1 MNHEY, CDR2 SVGEGT. The CDR3 sequence: CASSVGLAEQYF. The CDR3 DNA reads as TGTGCCAGCAGTGTGGGACTTGCCGAGCAGTACTTC.

A few counts support this clonotype. The chain carries TRBV10-2 and TRBJ2-1; TRBD2 agrees at 15 bases. From germline, CDR1 is WSHSY and CDR2 SAAADI. CDR3 length equals 15 residues. V lost 7 bases, J lost 8 bases, and 6 bases stayed unmatched. The CDR3 reads CASKKGLAGGDEQFF. The CDR3 DNA sequence: TGCGCCAGCAAAAAAGGACTAGCGGGAGGGGATGAGCAGTTCTTC.

The chain couples TRBV27 to TRBJ1-4; 10 bases are shared with TRBD1. There are 16 residues in the CDR3. V was pared by 3 bases and J by 7 bases, with 8 bases of the junction left unmatched. Germline V gene sequence: CDR1 MNHEY, CDR2 SMNVEV (reference sequence). CDR3 in amino acids: CASSFMTGGVIEKLFF. CDR3 DNA sequence: TGTGCCAGCAGTTTCATGACAGGGGGCGTGATTGAAAAACTGTTTTTT. Supplemented by reference TRBV27 and TRBJ1-4, the full variable domain reads EAQVTQNPRYLITVTGKKLTVTCSQNMNHEYMSWYRQDPGLGLRQIYYSMNVEVTDKGDVPEGYKVSRKEKRNFPLILESPSPNQTSLYFCASSFMTGGVIEKLFFGSGTQLSVL.

The table lists this clonotype with a few counts. V is TRBV5-1 and J is TRBJ2-1; the match to TRBD2 covers 12 bases. The CDR3 runs 19 residues. CDR1 is SGHRS and CDR2 is YFSETQ in the germline V gene. The trim removed 2 bases at V and 6 bases at J, leaving 15 bases unmatched. CDR3 bases: TGCGCCAGCAGCTTCGACAGGGGGCTGACTAGCGGGAGTTTCAATGAGCAGTTCTTC. Encoded protein: CASSFDRGLTSGSFNEQFF. Variable domain in full (rest from reference TRBV5-1 and TRBJ2-1): KAGVTQTPRYLIKTRGQQVTLSCSPISGHRSVSWYQQTPGQGLQFLFEYFSETQRNKGNFPGRFSGRQFSNSRSEMNVSTLELGDSALYLCASSFDRGLTSGSFNEQFFGPGTRLTVL.

This chain joins TRBV7-2 and TRBJ2-5; the D gene is possibly TRBD1 (5 bases). Germline V gene data show CDR1 as SGHTA and CDR2 as FQGNSA. The CDR3 length is 15 residues. The V end was cut by 2 bases, the J end by 5 bases, with 15 bases between. The CDR3 protein is CASSLYLGLGETQYF. CDR3 in DNA: TGTGCCAGCAGCTTATACCTGGGGCTGGGGGAGACCCAGTACTTC. The entire variable domain, with the rest obtained from reference TRBV7-2 and TRBJ2-5, is as follows: GAGVSQSPSNKVTEKGKDVELRCDPISGHTALYWYRQSLGQGLEFLIYFQGNSAPDKSGLPSDRFSAERTGGSVSTLTIQRTQQEDSAVYLCASSLYLGLGETQYFGPGTRLLVL.

The J gene is TRBJ2-1, the V gene TRBV7-4, with D perhaps given as TRBD1 or TRBD2 (5 bases each). Germline V gives CDR1 SGHVT, CDR2 SQSDAQ. This CDR3 contains 14 residues. Trimming left V 2 bases short and J 5 bases short, with 10 bases between. The CDR3 loop is CASSLRGRNNEQFF. CDR3 DNA: TGTGCCAGCAGCTTACGGGGCCGAAACAATGAGCAGTTCTTC.

This clonotype has a count of ten or more. J is TRBJ1-2 and V is TRBV7-2, with 8 bases identical to TRBD1. The CDR3 has 13 residues. Trimming took 2 bases from V and 8 from J; bases not matched to a gene: 4. The V gene's germline CDR1 is SGHTA and CDR2 FQGNSA. CDR3 nucleotide sequence: TGTGCCAGCAGCTTAAGGACAGGGCAGGGCTACACCTTC. Translated, it gives CASSLRTGQGYTF.

This clonotype has a handful of counts. V gene TRBV10-2 combines with J gene TRBJ2-5; 10 nucleotides line up with TRBD2. Per the germline V gene, CDR1 is WSHSY and CDR2 is SAAADI. The V segment lost 7 bases and the J segment 4 bases; nucleotides outside the gene matches: 3. The CDR3 length is 13 residues. The chain's CDR3 is CASISGRRETQYF. CDR3 sequence (DNA): TGCGCCAGCATTAGCGGGAGGAGAGAGACCCAGTACTTC.

This clonotype was seen once. DNA of the CDR3: TGTGCCAGCACCACCCCTGGTGAAGCTTTCTTT. Translated: CASTTPGEAFF. The chain is built from TRBV28 and TRBJ1-1; no definite D call. Trimming left V 7 bases short and J 7 bases short, with 10 bases between. Germline lookup yields CDR1 MDHEN and CDR2 SYDVKM. The CDR3 sequence is 11 residues long. The variable domain in full, with the rest retrieved from reference TRBV28 and TRBJ1-1, is DVKVTQSSRYLVKRTGEKVFLECVQDMDHENMFWYRQDPGLGLRLIYFSYDVKMKEKGDIPEGYSVSREKKERFSLILESASTNQTSMYLCASTTPGEAFFGQGTRLTVV.

This clonotype occurred a few times. This chain joins TRBV7-8 and TRBJ1-5; D gene uncertain. The CDR3 consists of 16 residues. Germline loops: CDR1 SGHVS, CDR2 FQNEAQ. Trimming took off 0 bases at V and 6 bases at J, with 15 bases between the two ends. The CDR3 reads CASSLAGRQRLQPQHF. The CDR3 DNA reads as TGTGCCAGCAGCTTAGCGGGCCGACAACGCCTTCAGCCCCAGCATTTT.

This clonotype has ten or more counts. The V call is TRBV7-2, the J call TRBJ1-6; D is perhaps TRBD1 (6 bases). The CDR3 loop spans 14 amino acids. Germline loops: CDR1 SGHTA, CDR2 FQGNSA. V dropped 2 bases and J dropped 7 bases, with 9 bases sitting between them. DNA of the CDR3: TGTGCCAGCAGCTTAACAGGGCCCAATTCACCCCTCCACTTT. This encodes CASSLTGPNSPLHF.

This clonotype was counted between two and nine times. The chain joins TRBV12-5 to TRBJ2-1; D gene unclear. This CDR3 comprises 14 residues. Trimming removed 0 bases at V and 5 bases at J, with 8 bases between. Per germline, CDR1 LGHNT and CDR2 FRNRAP. The CDR3 DNA follows: TGTGCTAGTGGTTTGGTAGGCAGGCACAATGAGCAGTTCTTC. As protein: CASGLVGRHNEQFF. The full variable domain, its missing parts supplied by reference TRBV12-5 and TRBJ2-1, is DARVTQTPRHKVTEMGQEVTMRCQPILGHNTVFWYRQTMMQGLELLAYFRNRAPLDDSGMPKDRFSAEMPDATLATLKIQPSEPRDSAVYFCASGLVGRHNEQFFGPGTRLTVL.

This clonotype was seen a few times. The rearrangement links TRBV4-1 to TRBJ2-7; 8 positions agree with TRBD2. This CDR3 is 18 amino acids long. CDR1 and CDR2 from the germline V gene are MGHRA and YSYEKL. With V trimmed by 0 bases and J by 3 bases, 13 bases remained unmatched. CDR3 residues: CASSQDAAGELVSYEQYV. CDR3 bases: TGCGCCAGCAGCCAAGATGCAGCGGGAGAGTTGGTAAGCTACGAGCAGTACGTC.

This clonotype was observed at least ten times. This rearrangement joins TRBV7-2 to TRBJ1-6; 7 bases map to TRBD1. CDR3 size: 15 residues. Germline values: CDR1 SGHTA, CDR2 FQGNSA. V was clipped by 1 base and J by 10 bases; unmatched bases: 7. The CDR3 nucleotides read TGTGCCAGCAGCTTAGTCCCAGGGGGTGGCTCACCCCTCCACTTT. Translation gives CASSLVPGGGSPLHF.

This sequence joins TRBV19 and TRBJ2-5, with no clear D. The CDR3 is 14 residues long. Germline V CDR1 and CDR2: LNHDA, SQIVND (reference sequence). The V end lost 3 bases, the J end lost 3 bases, and 11 bases lay between the germline ends. CDR3 DNA sequence: TGTGCCAGTAGTATGGTCCCCTATAAAGAGACCCAGTACTTC. Its protein is CASSMVPYKETQYF.